What follows is one T cell receptor beta chain and its context. The junction had 4 bases not matched to a gene; V was cut back by 6 bases and J by 6 bases. Germline V gives CDR1 SNHLY, CDR2 FYNNEI. The CDR3 has 12 residues. Profiling relied on immunoSEQ multiplex PCR, and the TCRdb table lists in-frame clones only, not all of them. Counted here are around 430,000 clones, 85% to 90% occurring once; the ten biggest clones make up 10%. The data were obtained in a study of blood T cell repertoires in COVID-19. Clinical histories supplied by participants themselves formed the basis of cohort assignment. This TCR came from a woman aged 45-65 years who had recovered from COVID-19. The specimen was PBMCs or T cells enriched from blood (not recorded which). The V gene is TRBV2, the J gene TRBJ1-1; 7 bases agree with TRBD1. The CDR3 spells CASRGTEPEAFF. CDR3 nucleotides: TGTGCCAGCAGAGGGACAGAACCTGAAGCTTTCTTT.